Each of the 8 T cell receptor beta chains below was sequenced from the same sample in a study of graft-versus-host responses after intestinal transplantation (dated by TCRdb to the early 2020s). The receptor library was made with the immunoSEQ multiplex PCR assay. This immuneACCESS table, as held by TCRdb, lists in-frame sequences with V and J called but not all clones. Of the missing ones, under half trace to an unresolved V gene in checked studies; the others have no known cause. This sample lists about 86,000 clones; about 85% were detected once. The top ten constitute 0.28% of the sample. This specimen's time point label, per the study, means: cells obtained before transplantation from donor or recipient. For these receptors, no antigen is known. The specimen comprised unstimulated CD4+ T cells sorted from spleen or lymph node cells, sampled before transplant. All receptors derive from a human donor who was the organ donor for an intestinal transplant.

The gene calls are TRBV10-3 and TRBJ2-1; TRBD2 matches at 7 bases. V lost 4 bases to trimming and J lost 0 bases; unmatched junction nucleotides: 12. Germline V gene sequence: CDR1 ENHRY, CDR2 SYGVKD. This CDR3 region has 18 residues. CDR3 region: CAISVGRRGGSSYNEQFF. The CDR3 DNA reads TGTGCCATCAGTGTGGGTCGTCGAGGCGGGAGCTCCTACAATGAGCAGTTCTTC.

The chain is built from TRBV4-1 and TRBJ2-7; D possibly corresponds to TRBD1 (6 bases). The V and J ends lost 1 base and 5 bases respectively, with 21 bases between them. The germline gives CDR1 MGHRA, CDR2 YSYEKL. CDR3 size: 17 residues. The CDR3 loop reads CASSQVRGTAVWDEQYF. In DNA, the CDR3 is TGCGCCAGCAGCCAAGTTAGGGGGACGGCGGTGTGGGACGAGCAGTACTTC.

This chain uses TRBV18 with TRBJ2-4; TRBD2 is a possible D gene (6 bases). The CDR3 has 14 amino acids. V was trimmed by 2 bases and J by 5 bases, leaving 10 bases between them. Germline values: CDR1 KGHSH, CDR2 LQKENI. The CDR3 coding sequence is TGTGCCAGCTCACCAGCGGGGCGGCAAAACATTCAGTACTTC. It is translated as CASSPAGRQNIQYF. The full variable domain, its missing parts supplied by reference TRBV18 and TRBJ2-4, is NAGVMQNPRHLVRRRGQEARLRCSPMKGHSHVYWYRQLPEEGLKFMVYLQKENIIDESGMPKERFSAEFPKEGPSILRIQQVVRGDSAAYFCASSPAGRQNIQYFGAGTRLSVL.

The V gene is TRBV7-2, the J gene TRBJ2-3; 7 bases fit TRBD2. With V trimmed by 2 bases and J by 2 bases, 10 bases remained unmatched. The CDR3 contains 17 residues. Per germline, CDR1 SGHTA and CDR2 FQGNSA. The CDR3 nucleotides read TGTGCCAGCAGCTTATCCCGTTCTAGCGGCTACACAGATACGCAGTATTTT. Protein: CASSLSRSSGYTDTQYF.

The V and J genes are TRBV10-2 and TRBJ1-2, with TRBD1 as a possible D gene (6 bases). This CDR3 has 17 amino acids. Germline CDR1 is WSHSY and CDR2 is SAAADI. V lost 5 bases and J 2 bases, leaving 21 bases between the germline ends. The CDR3 DNA is TGCGCCAGCAGTCGGACCGTAACGACAGGCCGGAACTATGGCTACACCTTC. Its protein is CASSRTVTTGRNYGYTF.

Written as DNA, the CDR3 is TGCGCCAGCAGCCAAGACGGACTGACGGGGAACTATGGCTACACCTTC. It yields the protein CASSQDGLTGNYGYTF. This chain links TRBV4-3 with TRBJ1-2; no definite D call. Germline-derived CDR1 and CDR2 are LGHNA and YSLEER. The CDR3 spans 16 residues. V was clipped by 0 bases and J by 2 bases, with 13 bases between them.

The chain uses TRBV6-1 and TRBJ2-2; TRBD1 matches at 8 bases. Germline V gives CDR1 MNHNS, CDR2 SASEGT. The CDR3 has 16 amino acids. With 3 bases clipped from V and 5 bases from J, the junction kept 8 bases outside the gene matches. The CDR3 DNA follows: TGTGCCAGCAGTGAGCAGGGGGCCGTGGGAACCGGGGAGCTGTTTTTT. This gives the protein CASSEQGAVGTGELFF.

The rearrangement joins TRBV7-9 to TRBJ1-5; D possibly corresponds to TRBD1 (6 bases). CDR3 length equals 17 residues. V lost 3 bases and J 3 bases, leaving 18 bases between the germline ends. The germline V gene has CDR1 SEHNR and CDR2 FQNEAQ (reference sequence). The DNA of the CDR3 is TGTGCCAGCAGCTTCAGGACAAAGGGACACACCAATCAGCCCCAGCATTTT. Amino acids: CASSFRTKGHTNQPQHF.